The rows below give T cell receptor beta chains drawn from one sample of a study of blood T cell repertoires in COVID-19. Method: immunoSEQ multiplex PCR; TCRdb's copy keeps in-frame clones and lacks some. The table has a few hundred thousand clones, about 91% seen once. The sample consisted of peripheral blood. The receptors shown here come from a woman in her 30s who had recovered from COVID-19. Each CDR3 is given with its conserved first and last residue. A D gene is named only where the DNA matches it firmly. Clone sizes are given selectively: once, few, many, or a class where the clone is expanded.

>TRBJ2-2|-|TRBV20-1|-
TGCAGTGCTAGTAGAGTACCCCGGGGGGAGCTGTTTTTT
CSASRVPRGELFF
>TRBJ1-2|-|TRBV6-2/TRBV6-3|-
TGTGCCAGCAGTTACGCAGGGGCGTTTGGCTACACCTTC
CASSYAGAFGYTF
>TRBJ1-4|TRBD1|TRBV19|-
TGTGCCAGTAGACGAAGGACAGGCGCTAATGAAAAACTGTTTTTT
CASRRRTGANEKLFF
>TRBJ2-7|TRBD1|TRBV5-1|-
TGCGCCAGCAGCTTAGGGGGACAGGACACCTACGAGCAGTACTTC
CASSLGGQDTYEQYF
>TRBJ1-3|-|TRBV5-6|-
TGTGCCAGCAGCTCCGCCGGTATTGGAAACACCATATATTTT
CASSSAGIGNTIYF
>TRBJ2-7|TRBD2|TRBV6-5|-
TGTGCCAGCAGTTACTCGATAGCGGGGGATCTCGAGCAGTACTTC
CASSYSIAGDLEQYF
>TRBJ2-3|TRBD1|TRBV6-5|-
TGTGCCAGCAGTTACTCGGGACAGGGGGTAGATACGCAGTATTTT
CASSYSGQGVDTQYF
>TRBJ1-1|-|TRBV12-3/TRBV12-4|-
TGTGCCAGCCAGGGAATGAACACTGAAGCTTTCTTT
CASQGMNTEAFF
>TRBJ2-1|-|TRBV29-1|-
TGCAGCGTTGGATTACAGTACAATGAGCAGTTCTTC
CSVGLQYNEQFF
>TRBJ1-4|-|TRBV4-3|once
TGCGCCAGCGGCTACAGCCTTGATCCTAATGAAAAACTGTTTTTT
CASGYSLDPNEKLFF
>TRBJ2-5|TRBD2|TRBV7-2|-
TGTGCCAGCAGCTTAGTTGGTAGCGGGGCACAAGAGACCCAGTACTTC
CASSLVGSGAQETQYF
>TRBJ1-1|-|TRBV5-4|-
TGTGCCAGCAGCTCGTTTAACACTGAAGCTTTCTTT
CASSSFNTEAFF
>TRBJ2-7|TRBD2|TRBV6-5|-
TGTGCCAGCAGTCCACGGGACTACCCCTCCGAGCAGTACTTC
CASSPRDYPSEQYF
>TRBJ2-3|TRBD2|TRBV3-1/TRBV3-2|once
TGTGCCAGCAGCCAAGCAACCCCCCGGGACTACCATGACACAGATACGCAGTATTTT
CASSQATPRDYHDTDTQYF
>TRBJ1-1|TRBD1|TRBV14|-
TGTGCCAGCAGCCCCCCGAGACAGGGGGCGGGAACTGAAGCTTTCTTT
CASSPPRQGAGTEAFF
>TRBJ2-2|-|TRBV5-1|-
TGCGCCAGCAGCACAACAAACCCGAACACCGGGGAGCTGTTTTTT
CASSTTNPNTGELFF
>TRBJ2-5|TRBD2|TRBV7-3|-
TGTGCCAGCAGCTTAGGAGCGGGGGCCCAAGAGACCCAGTACTTC
CASSLGAGAQETQYF
>TRBJ2-3|TRBD2|TRBV9|-
TGTGCCAGCAGCATTAGCGGGGGGGCCACAGATACGCAGTATTTT
CASSISGGATDTQYF
>TRBJ1-5|-|TRBV19|-
TGTGCCAGTACCAATGGAAGGGGTTACGATCAGCCCCAGCATTTT
CASTNGRGYDQPQHF
>TRBJ1-6|TRBD1|TRBV20-1|-
TGCAGTGCTAGTCCAGGGGGACCGTCACCCCTCCACTTT
CSASPGGPSPLHF
>TRBJ2-2|TRBD2|TRBV3-1/TRBV3-2|-
TGTGCCAGCAGCCTTGGACTAGCGGTCACCGGGGAGCTGTTTTTT
CASSLGLAVTGELFF
>TRBJ2-5|-|TRBV6-1|-
TGTGCCAGCAGTGACAGGGGAGAGGGAGAGACCCAGTACTTC
CASSDRGEGETQYF
>TRBJ2-6|TRBD1|TRBV5-1|-
TGCGCCAGCAGCTTCCTAGACAGGGCTGGGGCCAACGTCCTGACTTTC
CASSFLDRAGANVLTF
>TRBJ1-5|-|TRBV7-2|-
TGTGCCAGCAGCCCACAGCCAGGATCCAATCAGCCCCAGCATTTT
CASSPQPGSNQPQHF
>TRBJ1-5|-|TRBV19|-
TGTGCCAGTAGTCATCGGAATCAGCCCCAGCATTTT
CASSHRNQPQHF
>TRBJ2-5|TRBD2|TRBV7-2|few
TGTGCCAGCAGCGCCCAACTAGCGGGGGGGCGACAAGAGACCCAGTACTTC
CASSAQLAGGRQETQYF
>TRBJ2-3|TRBD2|TRBV5-5|-
TGTGCCAGCAGCTTGGACGGGGGGAGGACAGATACGCAGTATTTT
CASSLDGGRTDTQYF
>TRBJ1-5|-|TRBV6-2/TRBV6-3|once
TGTGCCAGCAGTACCCGACAGGCATCTCAGCCCCAGCATTTT
CASSTRQASQPQHF
>TRBJ2-3|TRBD1|TRBV5-6|few
TGTGCCAGCAGCGGTGGGACAGGGTTTCCGCAGTATTTT
CASSGGTGFPQYF
>TRBJ1-1|-|TRBV25-1|-
TGTGCCAGCAGTTTTTCGGGGGGCGAAGCTTTCTTT
CASSFSGGEAFF
>TRBJ2-5|-|TRBV5-1|-
TGCGCCAGCAGCTTGGCCGAGCAAGAGACCCAGTACTTC
CASSLAEQETQYF
>TRBJ1-2|-|TRBV6-2/TRBV6-3|-
TGTGCCAGCAGTTACCACCAGGGGCCTTCTGGCTATGGCTACACCTTC
CASSYHQGPSGYGYTF
>TRBJ2-7|TRBD2|TRBV6-1|-
TGTGCCAGCAGTGAAGCTAGGCAGCGGGGGGAAACCTACGAGCAGTACTTC
CASSEARQRGETYEQYF
>TRBJ2-5|-|TRBV18|-
TGTGCCAGCTCACCATTCGCAGGGGGGTCCCAAGAGACCCAGTACTTC
CASSPFAGGSQETQYF
>TRBJ1-1|-|TRBV2|-
TGTGCCAGCAGTGACGACACGGCAGGGTACACTGAAGCTTTCTTT
CASSDDTAGYTEAFF
>TRBJ2-3|-|TRBV19|-
TGTGCCAGTAGTGATTACAGGGACGTCACAGATACGCAGTATTTT
CASSDYRDVTDTQYF
>TRBJ2-5|-|TRBV15|-
TGTGCCACCAGCAGAGATAAGGGGTATGGAGAGACCCAGTACTTC
CATSRDKGYGETQYF
>TRBJ2-5|TRBD1|TRBV3-1/TRBV3-2|-
TGTGCCAGCAGCCAAGGGACAGGGGGCGAAAAGACCCAGTACTTC
CASSQGTGGEKTQYF
>TRBJ1-1|-|TRBV5-5|-
TGTGCCAGCAGCCGCAATAGCGCTGGCATGAACACTGAAGCTTTCTTT
CASSRNSAGMNTEAFF
>TRBJ2-5|TRBD1|TRBV28|once
TGTGCCAGCAGAGACATCCGGGACAGAGAGACCCAGTACTTC
CASRDIRDRETQYF
>TRBJ2-7|-|TRBV15|-
TGTGCCACCAGCAGAGATAGACAGGCCTACGAGCAGTACTTC
CATSRDRQAYEQYF
>TRBJ1-2|-|TRBV5-1|once
TGCGCCAGCAGCTTGACGGGGGAAGGCGGCTACACCTTC
CASSLTGEGGYTF
>TRBJ2-7|-|TRBV5-1|-
TGCGCCAGCGCGACAGGACCTGAATACGAGCAGTACTTC
CASATGPEYEQYF
>TRBJ1-2|-|TRBV3-1/TRBV3-2|-
TGTGCCAGCAGCCACAGGGGTGGCTACACCTTC
CASSHRGGYTF
>TRBJ1-1|-|TRBV15|-
TGTGCCACCAGCAGAGATCAGAACACTGAAGCTTTCTTT
CATSRDQNTEAFF
>TRBJ2-2|-|TRBV2|-
TGTGCCAGCAGGACGCGGCGACTTAACACCGGGGAGCTGTTTTTT
CASRTRRLNTGELFF
>TRBJ1-5|-|TRBV5-4|many
TGTGCCAGTTCCGTGAGGAATCAGCCCCAGCATTTT
CASSVRNQPQHF
>TRBJ1-6|-|TRBV5-1|-
TGCGCCAGCAGCTTGGGCGGGACGCGGAATTCACCCCTCCACTTT
CASSLGGTRNSPLHF
>TRBJ1-6|TRBD1|TRBV5-1|-
TGCGCCAGCAGCTTCGGGACAGGGCTAAATAATTCACCCCTCCACTTT
CASSFGTGLNNSPLHF
>TRBJ2-3|TRBD2|TRBV6-5|-
TGTGCCAGCAGTTATGCGGGGGGGCCGGTAGATACGCAGTATTTT
CASSYAGGPVDTQYF
>TRBJ1-5|-|TRBV2|-
TGTGCCAGCAGTGATGTGGAGACTAGCAATCAGCCCCAGCATTTT
CASSDVETSNQPQHF
>TRBJ2-2|TRBD1|TRBV5-1|-
TGCGCCAGCAGTGGGACAGGGAGCACCGGGGAGCTGTTTTTT
CASSGTGSTGELFF
>TRBJ2-7|TRBD1|TRBV7-7|-
TGTGCCAGCAGCTCTTACAGGGGTCGAGTCGGCTACTTC
CASSSYRGRVGYF
>TRBJ2-6|-|TRBV6-5|-
TGTGCCAGCAGTTCTCGGGAGAACTCTGGGGCCAACGTCCTGACTTTC
CASSSRENSGANVLTF
>TRBJ1-1|TRBD1|TRBV7-6|-
TGTGCCAGCAGCCTACGTCCCGGGACAGGATTTGAAGCTTTCTTT
CASSLRPGTGFEAFF